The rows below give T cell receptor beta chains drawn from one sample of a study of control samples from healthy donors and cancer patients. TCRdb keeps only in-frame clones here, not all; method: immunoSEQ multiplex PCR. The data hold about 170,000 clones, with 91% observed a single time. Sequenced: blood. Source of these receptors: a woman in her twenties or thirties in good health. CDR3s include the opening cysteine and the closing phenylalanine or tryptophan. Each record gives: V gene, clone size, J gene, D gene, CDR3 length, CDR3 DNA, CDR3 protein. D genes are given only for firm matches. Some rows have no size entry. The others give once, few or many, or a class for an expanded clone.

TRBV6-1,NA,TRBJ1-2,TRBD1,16,TGTGCCAGCAGTGAAGGTTGGACAGGGGGCTTCTATGGCTACACCTTC,CASSEGWTGGFYGYTF
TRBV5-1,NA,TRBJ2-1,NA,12,TGCGCCAGCACCACAGGGATCAATGAGCAGTTCTTC,CASTTGINEQFF
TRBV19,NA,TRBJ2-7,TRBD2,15,TGTGCCAGTAGTATAGGGTCTAGCGGGATCTACGAGCAGTACTTC,CASSIGSSGIYEQYF
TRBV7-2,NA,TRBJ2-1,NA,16,TGTGCCAGCAGCTCCCCAGGGATGATCACCTACAATGAGCAGTTCTTC,CASSSPGMITYNEQFF
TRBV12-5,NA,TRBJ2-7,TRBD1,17,TGTGCTAGTGGTTTGCCACCGTATGACAGGGCCTCCTACGAGCAGTACTTC,CASGLPPYDRASYEQYF
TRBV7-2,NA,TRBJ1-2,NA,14,TGTGCCAGCAGCTTAGCAGGGATGGGCTATGGCTACACCTTC,CASSLAGMGYGYTF
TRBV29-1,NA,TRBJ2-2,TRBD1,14,TGCAGCGTTGAGGGGACAGGGGGCACCGGGGAGCTGTTTTTT,CSVEGTGGTGELFF
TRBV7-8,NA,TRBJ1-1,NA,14,TGTGCCAGCAGCTTAGCGGGGATCGGGAGGGAAGCTTTCTTT,CASSLAGIGREAFF
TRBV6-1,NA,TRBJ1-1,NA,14,TGTGCCAGCAGTGAGAAAGCAGGGATCACTGAAGCTTTCTTT,CASSEKAGITEAFF
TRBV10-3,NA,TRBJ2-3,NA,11,TGTGCCGGGGGCAGCACAGATACGCAGTATTTT,CAGGSTDTQYF
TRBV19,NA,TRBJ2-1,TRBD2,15,TGTGCCACCCGACCGGGACTAGCGTTTTACAATGAGCAGTTCTTC,CATRPGLAFYNEQFF
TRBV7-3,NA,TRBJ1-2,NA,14,TGTGCCAGCAGCTTAACAGGGGGGGACTATGGCTACACCTTC,CASSLTGGDYGYTF
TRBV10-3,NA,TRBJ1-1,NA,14,TGTGCCATCAACCAACAGGGAACGAACACTGAAGCTTTCTTT,CAINQQGTNTEAFF
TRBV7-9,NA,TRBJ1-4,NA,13,TGTGCCAGCAGCTTCGGGACGTCTGAAAAACTGTTTTTT,CASSFGTSEKLFF
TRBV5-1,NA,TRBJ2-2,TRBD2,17,TGCGCCAGCAGCCCCCGACTAGCGGGAGCGAACACCGGGGAGCTGTTTTTT,CASSPRLAGANTGELFF
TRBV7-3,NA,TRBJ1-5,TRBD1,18,TGTGCCAGCAGCGACCCGGGACAGGGAACTTATAGCAATCAGCCCCAGCATTTT,CASSDPGQGTYSNQPQHF
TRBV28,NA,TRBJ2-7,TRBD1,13,TGTGCCTCTAACCGGGACAGGGGGGCCGAGCAGTACTTC,CASNRDRGAEQYF
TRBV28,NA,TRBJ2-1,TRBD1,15,TGTGCCAGCAGTTTAGGCGGACAGGGGGTAGATGAGCAGTTCTTC,CASSLGGQGVDEQFF
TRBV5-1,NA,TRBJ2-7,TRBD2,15,TGCGCCAGCAGCTTAAGGCCGGGGGGGCGCCACGAGCAGTACTTC,CASSLRPGGRHEQYF
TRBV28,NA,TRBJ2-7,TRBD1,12,TGTGCCACCTGGGACAGGCGCAACGAGCAGTACTTC,CATWDRRNEQYF
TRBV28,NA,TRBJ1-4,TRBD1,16,TGTGCCAGCAGTTTATCCCCGACAGGGGGGAATGAAAAACTGTTTTTT,CASSLSPTGGNEKLFF
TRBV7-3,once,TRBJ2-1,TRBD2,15,TGTGCCAGCAGTTGGACTAGCGGGGGTGGGAATGAGCAGTTCTTC,CASSWTSGGGNEQFF
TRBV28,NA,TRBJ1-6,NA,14,TGTGCCAGCAGTTTAGTCAGGGCCAATTCACCCCTCCACTTT,CASSLVRANSPLHF
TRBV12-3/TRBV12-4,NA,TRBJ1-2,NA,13,TGTGCCAGCAGTTTGGTACACCTCTATGGCTACACCTTC,CASSLVHLYGYTF
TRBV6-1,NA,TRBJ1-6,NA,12,TGTGCCAGCAGTGATCAGGGTTCACCCCTCCACTTT,CASSDQGSPLHF
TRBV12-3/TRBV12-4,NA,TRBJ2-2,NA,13,TGTGCCAGCAGGCCCGACTGGGGCGGGGAGCTGTTTTTT,CASRPDWGGELFF
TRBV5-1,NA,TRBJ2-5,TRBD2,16,TGCGCCAGCAGCTTGATGTCAGCGGGGAATAAAGAGACCCAGTACTTC,CASSLMSAGNKETQYF
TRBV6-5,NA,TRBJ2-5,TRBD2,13,TGTGCCAGCAGGGGGACTAGCGTAGAGACCCAGTACTTC,CASRGTSVETQYF
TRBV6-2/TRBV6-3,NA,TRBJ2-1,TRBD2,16,TGTGCCAGCAGTTACGGCGGGACTAGCGGGACCAATGAGCAGTTCTTC,CASSYGGTSGTNEQFF
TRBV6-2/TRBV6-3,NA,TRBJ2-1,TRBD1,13,TGTGCCAGCAGTTACAACAGGGGGAATGAGCAGTTCTTC,CASSYNRGNEQFF
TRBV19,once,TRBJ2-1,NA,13,TGTGCCAGTAGTGAGGGAAAGGAATATGAGCAGTTCTTC,CASSEGKEYEQFF
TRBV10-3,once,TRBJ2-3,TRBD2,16,TGTGCCATCAGTCTACTAGCGGGAGGAGAGGCAGATACGCAGTATTTT,CAISLLAGGEADTQYF
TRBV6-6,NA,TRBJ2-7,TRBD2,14,TGTGCCAGCAGCCCTCGACTAGCGGGCAACGAGCAGTACTTC,CASSPRLAGNEQYF
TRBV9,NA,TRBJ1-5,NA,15,TGTGCCAGCAGCGTAGGGGGGGCCGGCAATCAGCCCCAGCATTTT,CASSVGGAGNQPQHF
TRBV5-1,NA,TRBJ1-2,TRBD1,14,TGCGCCAGCAGCTCCAAAACCAGGGGGCAGGGCTACACCTTC,CASSSKTRGQGYTF
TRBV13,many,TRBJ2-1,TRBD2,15,TGTGCCAGCAGCTTAGGGGCTAGCGGGTTTATGGAGCAGTTCTTC,CASSLGASGFMEQFF
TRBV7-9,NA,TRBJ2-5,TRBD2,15,TGTGCCAGCAGCTTATCAAGCGGGGGGGGTGAGACCCAGTACTTC,CASSLSSGGGETQYF
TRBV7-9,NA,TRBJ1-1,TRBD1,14,TGTGCCAGCAGCCCTCAGACAGGGGGGACTGAAGCTTTCTTT,CASSPQTGGTEAFF
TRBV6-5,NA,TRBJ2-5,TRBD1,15,TGTGCCAGCAGTTACTCCGGGACAGGGTCAGAGACCCAGTACTTC,CASSYSGTGSETQYF
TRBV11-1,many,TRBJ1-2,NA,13,TGTGCCAGCAGCTTAGTACGCAACTATGGCTACACCTTC,CASSLVRNYGYTF
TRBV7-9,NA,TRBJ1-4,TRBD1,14,TGTGCCAGCAGCGGACAGGGGGCAGGCGAAAAACTGTTTTTT,CASSGQGAGEKLFF
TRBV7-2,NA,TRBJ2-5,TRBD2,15,TGTGCCAGCAGCCCCGGACTAGCGGGAGGAGAGACCCAGTACTTC,CASSPGLAGGETQYF